This entry lists 11 T cell receptor beta chains sequenced from one sample in a study of blood T cell repertoires in COVID-19. The method was immunoSEQ multiplex PCR; TCRdb's version includes in-frame clones alone and lacks a portion of them. Of roughly 120,000 clones listed, less than 95% are singletons. The specimen sequenced was peripheral blood. The receptors come from a human donor with active COVID-19. The donor label of this sample is uncertain.

This clone was counted between two and nine times. This chain joins TRBV19 and TRBJ2-7, with D hard to call. CDR3 length: 15 amino acids. CDR1 is LNHDA, CDR2 SQIVND, per germline (reference sequence). V was clipped by 5 bases and J by 0 bases, with 14 bases between them. In DNA form, the CDR3 reads TGTGCCAGTAGTGCCGCTAGTGTTAGCTCCTACGAGCAGTACTTC. Its protein is CASSAASVSSYEQYF. Full variable domain (remainder filled in from reference TRBV19 and TRBJ2-7): DGGITQSPKYLFRKEGQNVTLSCEQNLNHDAMYWYRQDPGQGLRLIYYSQIVNDFQKGDIAEGYSVSREKKESFPLTVTSAQKNPTAFYLCASSAASVSSYEQYFGPGTRLTVT.

This sequence joins TRBV3-1 (or the pseudogene TRBV3-2) and TRBJ2-1; 7 bases are a match to TRBD1. Germline CDR1 is LGHDT and CDR2 is YNNKEL (reference sequence). This CDR3 has 17 amino acids. With 0 bases clipped from V and 0 bases from J, the junction kept 5 bases outside the gene matches. This chain's CDR3 is CASSQDVWDSSYNEQFF. Here the CDR3 DNA reads TGTGCCAGCAGCCAAGATGTGTGGGACAGCTCCTACAATGAGCAGTTCTTC.

This clone occurred once. The J gene is TRBJ2-3, the V gene TRBV3-1 (or the pseudogene TRBV3-2); D uncertain. There are 14 residues in the CDR3. CDR1 and CDR2 from the germline V gene are LGHDT and YNNKEL (reference sequence). V lost 4 bases and J 6 bases, leaving 14 bases between the germline ends. The DNA of the CDR3 is TGTGCCAGCAGCCGACGAGCCTCCGGGGATACGCAGTATTTT. It yields the protein CASSRRASGDTQYF.

The chain is built from TRBV5-5 and TRBJ1-3; D might be TRBD1 (6 bases). The CDR3 runs to 17 residues. Germline CDR1 and CDR2: SGHKS and YYEKEE (reference sequence). Trimming removed 0 bases from V and 1 base from J, with 14 bases in between. The CDR3 region is CASSLVSVGASGNTIYF. The DNA for the CDR3 is TGTGCCAGCAGCTTGGTGTCGGTGGGGGCTTCTGGAAACACCATATATTTT.

The rearrangement joins TRBV7-2 to TRBJ1-2; 7 nucleotides match TRBD1. The CDR3 is 14 residues long. The germline gives CDR1 SGHTA, CDR2 FQGNSA. J lost 7 bases, V lost 5 bases, and 10 bases had no gene match. The CDR3 DNA reads as TGTGCCAGCAGCCTACCACAGGGGATGGGTGGCTACACCTTC. Its translation: CASSLPQGMGGYTF.

To note about this clone: The CDR3 does not close with the conserved phenylalanine or tryptophan, likely indicating a read error. The DNA is omitted, as the CDR3 cannot be located on it reliably, and the CDR3 follows TCRdb's listing. Here the CDR3 reads CASSLVTTG. The chain carries TRBV5-8 and TRBJ1-1; TRBD1 reflects the table's D call only, with no check against the DNA. Inclusive of both ends, the CDR3 amounts to 9 amino acids. CDR1 SGHTS and CDR2 YDEGEE come from the germline V gene.

The chain uses TRBV5-5 and TRBJ1-2, with 9 bases identical to TRBD1. The V gene end was trimmed by 3 bases and the J gene end by 1 base; junction bases not matched to a gene: 7. The CDR3 has 16 amino acids. Looked up from germline, CDR1 is SGHKS and CDR2 is YYEKEE (reference sequence). This CDR3 is CASSSRETGGNYGYTF. The CDR3 DNA sequence: TGTGCCAGCAGCTCCAGAGAGACAGGGGGTAACTATGGCTACACCTTC.

This chain connects TRBV7-2 to TRBJ2-5, with D possibly TRBD2 on 5 matching bases. V lost 1 base to trimming and J lost 7 bases, with 16 bases between them. Germline V lookup: CDR1 SGHTA, CDR2 FQGNSA. This CDR3 region has 15 residues. CDR3 sequence reads: CASSLEYPRGVTQYF. The CDR3 nucleotides read TGTGCCAGCAGCTTAGAGTACCCCCGGGGTGTGACCCAGTACTTC.

This clone has just one count. The chain is built from TRBV19 and TRBJ2-6, with D possibly matching TRBD1 (6 bases). The CDR3 is 15 amino acids. The ends were cut back, 6 bases at V and 3 bases at J, with 12 bases in the middle. The germline V gene encodes CDR1 LNHDA and CDR2 SQIVND (reference sequence). CDR3 in DNA: TGTGCCAGTAGCCCGCAGGGGTATGGGGCCAACGTCCTGACTTTC. It translates to CASSPQGYGANVLTF.

This clone was detected a few times. The genes are TRBV18 and TRBJ2-2; no firm D call. The CDR3 is 14 residues long. V lost 3 bases and J 3 bases, leaving 8 bases between the germline ends. Germline lookup yields CDR1 KGHSH and CDR2 LQKENI. The DNA for the CDR3 is TGTGCCAGCTCACCTTCCTACGACACCGGGGAGCTGTTTTTT. Translating gives CASSPSYDTGELFF.

The V call is TRBV7-9, the J call TRBJ2-5; TRBD2 aligns across 7 bases. Per the germline V gene, CDR1 is SEHNR and CDR2 is FQNEAQ (reference sequence). The CDR3 is 15 residues long. The V and J ends lost 7 bases and 1 base, in that order; junction bases with no gene match: 9. CDR3 region: CASTRPGGPQETQYF. CDR3 DNA: TGTGCCAGCACTCGTCCGGGGGGACCCCAAGAGACCCAGTACTTC.